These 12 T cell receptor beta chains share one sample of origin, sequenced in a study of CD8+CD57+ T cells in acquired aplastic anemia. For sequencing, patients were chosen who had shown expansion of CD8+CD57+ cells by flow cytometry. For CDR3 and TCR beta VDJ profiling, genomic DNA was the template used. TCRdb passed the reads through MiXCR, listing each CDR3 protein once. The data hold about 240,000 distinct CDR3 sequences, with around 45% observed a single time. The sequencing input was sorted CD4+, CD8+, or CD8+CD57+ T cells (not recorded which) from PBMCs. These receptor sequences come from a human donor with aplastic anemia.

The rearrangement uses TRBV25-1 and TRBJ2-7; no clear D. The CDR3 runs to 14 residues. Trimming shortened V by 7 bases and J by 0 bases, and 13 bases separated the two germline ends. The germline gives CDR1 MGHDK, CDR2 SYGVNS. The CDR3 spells CASTPSSSSYEQYF. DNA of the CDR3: TGTGCCAGCACTCCCTCGTCAAGCTCCTACGAGCAGTACTTC.

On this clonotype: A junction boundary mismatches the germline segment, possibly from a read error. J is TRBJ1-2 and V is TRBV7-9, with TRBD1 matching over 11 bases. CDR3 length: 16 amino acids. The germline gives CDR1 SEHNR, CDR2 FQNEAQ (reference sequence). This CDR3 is CASSQDGTGGNYGYTF. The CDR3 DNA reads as TGCGCCAGCAGCCAAGATGGGACAGGGGGAAACTATGGCTACACCTTC.

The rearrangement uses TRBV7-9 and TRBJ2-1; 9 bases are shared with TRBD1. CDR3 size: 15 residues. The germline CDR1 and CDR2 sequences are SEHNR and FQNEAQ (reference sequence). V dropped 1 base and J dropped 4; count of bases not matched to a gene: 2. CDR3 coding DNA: TGTGCCAGCAGCTTAGGGACAGGGGTTTACAATGAGCAGTTCTTC. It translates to CASSLGTGVYNEQFF. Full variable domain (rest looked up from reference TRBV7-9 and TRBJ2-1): DTGVSQNPRHKITKRGQNVTFRCDPISEHNRLYWYRQTLGQGPEFLTYFQNEAQLEKSRLLSDRFSAERPKGSFSTLEIQRTEQGDSAMYLCASSLGTGVYNEQFFGPGTRLTVL.

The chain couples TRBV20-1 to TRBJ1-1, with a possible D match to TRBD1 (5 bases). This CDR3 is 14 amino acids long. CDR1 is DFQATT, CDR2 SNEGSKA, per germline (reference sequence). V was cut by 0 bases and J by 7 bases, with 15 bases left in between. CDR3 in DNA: TGCAGTGCTAGAGATATAGCAGGGCGTGGTGAAGCTTTCTTT. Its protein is CSARDIAGRGEAFF.

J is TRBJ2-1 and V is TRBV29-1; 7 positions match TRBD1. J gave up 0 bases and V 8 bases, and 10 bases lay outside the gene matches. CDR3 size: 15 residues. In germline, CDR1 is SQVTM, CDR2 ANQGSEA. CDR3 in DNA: TGCAGCTTACCTAAGGGGACAGTCTCCTACAATGAGCAGTTCTTC. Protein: CSLPKGTVSYNEQFF.

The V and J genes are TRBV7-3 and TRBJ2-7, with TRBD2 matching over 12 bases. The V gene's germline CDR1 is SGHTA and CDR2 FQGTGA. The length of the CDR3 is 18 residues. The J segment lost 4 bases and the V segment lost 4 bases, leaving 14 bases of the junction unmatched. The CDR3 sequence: CASSYPTHRTSGIYEQYF. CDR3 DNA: TGTGCCAGCAGCTACCCAACCCACCGGACTAGCGGGATATACGAGCAGTACTTC.

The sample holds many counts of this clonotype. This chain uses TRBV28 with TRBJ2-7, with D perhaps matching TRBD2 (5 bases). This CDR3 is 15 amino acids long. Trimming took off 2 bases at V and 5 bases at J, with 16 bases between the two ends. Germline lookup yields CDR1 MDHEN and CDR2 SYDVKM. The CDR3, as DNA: TGTGCCAGCAGTTTACCCGAGGGTTTGTTGGACGAGCAGTACTTC. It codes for CASSLPEGLLDEQYF.

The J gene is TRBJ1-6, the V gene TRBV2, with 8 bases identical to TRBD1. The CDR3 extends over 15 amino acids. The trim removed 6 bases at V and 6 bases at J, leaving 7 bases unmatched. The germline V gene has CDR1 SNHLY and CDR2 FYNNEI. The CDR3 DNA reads TGTGCCAGCAGGGCGGACAGGGAGGCTAATTCACCCCTCCACTTT. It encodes CASRADREANSPLHF.

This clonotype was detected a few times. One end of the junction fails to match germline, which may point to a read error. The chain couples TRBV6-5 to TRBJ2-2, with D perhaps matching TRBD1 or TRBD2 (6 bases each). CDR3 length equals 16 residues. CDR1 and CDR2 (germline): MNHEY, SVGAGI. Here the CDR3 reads CASSYKVTGGIDEQFF. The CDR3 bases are TGTGCCAGCAGTTACAAGGTGACAGGAGGGATCGATGAGCAGTTTTTT.

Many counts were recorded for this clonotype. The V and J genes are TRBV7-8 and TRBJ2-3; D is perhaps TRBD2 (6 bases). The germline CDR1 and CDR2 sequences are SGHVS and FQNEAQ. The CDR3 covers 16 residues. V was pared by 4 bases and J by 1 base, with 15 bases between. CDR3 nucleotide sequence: TGTGCCAGCAGCTCCCCCCGGGAGCGGGGCACAGATACGCAGTATTTT. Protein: CASSSPRERGTDTQYF.

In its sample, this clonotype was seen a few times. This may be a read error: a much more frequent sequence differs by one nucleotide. The CDR3 nucleotides are TGCGCCAACAGCCGAGGGGGGTCGGACACTGAAGCTTTCTTT. This translates into CANSRGGSDTEAFF. This rearrangement joins TRBV5-1 to TRBJ1-1; D is possibly TRBD1 (6 bases). The CDR3 spans 14 residues. Germline V gene data show CDR1 as SGHRS and CDR2 as YFSETQ.

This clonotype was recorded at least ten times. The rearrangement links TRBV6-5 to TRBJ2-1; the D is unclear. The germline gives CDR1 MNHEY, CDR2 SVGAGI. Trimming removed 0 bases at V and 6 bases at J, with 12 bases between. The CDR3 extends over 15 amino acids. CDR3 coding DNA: TGTGCCAGCAGTTACTCGCCAGAACCACGCAATGAGCAGTTCTTC. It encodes CASSYSPEPRNEQFF.